These T cell receptor beta chains were read from a single sample in a study of blood T cell repertoires in COVID-19. Generated by immunoSEQ multiplex PCR, the TCRdb table keeps only in-frame clones and is missing some. The sample consists of about 350,000 clones, roughly 87% of them appearing once. Input material: PBMCs or T cells enriched from blood (not recorded which). All receptors come from a woman aged 25 to 39 who had recovered from COVID-19. CDR3s include the opening cysteine and the closing phenylalanine or tryptophan. D genes are given only for firm matches. Not every row has a clone size; where given, it reads once, few, many or a size class.

. TRBJ1-2 . TRBV20-1 TGCAGTGCTAGTATGGGGCTAAGCGGCTACACCTTC CSASMGLSGYTF
. TRBJ2-1 . TRBV7-7 TGTGCCAGCAGCCCCCGGCCGGGGGATAACTACAATGAGCAGTTCTTC CASSPRPGDNYNEQFF
. TRBJ1-3 . TRBV13 TGTGCCAGCACCTGGACAGCCTCTGGAAACACCATATATTTT CASTWTASGNTIYF
. TRBJ2-7 TRBD1 TRBV5-8 TGTGCCAGCAGCCCCGACAGGGGGCGACCCTACGAGCAGTACTTC CASSPDRGRPYEQYF
. TRBJ1-3 . TRBV19 TGTGCCAGTAGTATAGATCGGACAGCGGCTGGAAACACCATATATTTT CASSIDRTAAGNTIYF
. TRBJ1-2 . TRBV7-9 TGTGCCAGCAGCCTCGGGGACTATGGCTACACCTTC CASSLGDYGYTF
. TRBJ2-7 . TRBV2 TGTGCCAGCAGTGAAGAGGGAGTGGGCTACGAGCAGTACTTC CASSEEGVGYEQYF
. TRBJ1-2 . TRBV7-9 TGTGCCAGCAGCTTAGCGCGGCCGGGAAACTATGGCTACACCTTC CASSLARPGNYGYTF
. TRBJ2-7 . TRBV25-1 TGTGCCAGCGGGGAGTTGGGGGAGCAGTACTTC CASGELGEQYF
. TRBJ2-3 TRBD2 TRBV6-2/TRBV6-3 TGTGCCAGCAGCCCCGGACTAGCGGGTGGATTTAGAGATACGCAGTATTTT CASSPGLAGGFRDTQYF
once TRBJ1-6 . TRBV6-5 TGTGCCAGCAGTTACTCGGGACACAATTCACCCCTCCACTTT CASSYSGHNSPLHF
. TRBJ1-1 . TRBV2 TGTGCCAGCAGTTCACAGAAGGGGCCCACTGAAGCTTTCTTT CASSSQKGPTEAFF
. TRBJ1-6 TRBD1 TRBV30 TGTGCCTGGAGCCTTCGACAGGGCTCCTATAATTCACCCCTCCACTTT CAWSLRQGSYNSPLHF
. TRBJ2-7 TRBD2 TRBV5-4 TGTGCCAGCAGCTCCGGGGGGGCCCCCCACGAGCAGTACTTC CASSSGGAPHEQYF
. TRBJ1-6 . TRBV19 TGTGCCAGTAGTATTGAAGTGGGAGAGACACCCCTCCACTTT CASSIEVGETPLHF
. TRBJ1-4 . TRBV9 TGTGCCAGCAGCTCAGGGTCCCCCCTAATGGGGAAACTGTTTTTT CASSSGSPLMGKLFF
few TRBJ2-5 . TRBV7-8 TGTGCCAGCAGCCTGGGGGGACAAGAGACCCAGTACTTC CASSLGGQETQYF
. TRBJ1-3 . TRBV19 TGTGCCAGTAGTCACCGACTGACCTCTGGAAACACCATATATTTT CASSHRLTSGNTIYF
. TRBJ2-1 TRBD1 TRBV2 TGTGCCAGCAGTGCTCTCCGGGACAGGTCCAGTGAGCAGTTCTTC CASSALRDRSSEQFF
few TRBJ1-2 TRBD1 TRBV19 TGTGCCAGTAGTGGGACAGGGGATGCCTATGGCTACACCTTC CASSGTGDAYGYTF
. TRBJ2-7 TRBD1 TRBV4-1 TGCGCCAGCAGCCGGCTACCAGGGGGCGGAGCCTACGAGCAGTACTTC CASSRLPGGGAYEQYF
. TRBJ2-5 TRBD1 TRBV27 TGTGCCAGCAAAAGACAGGGGTGGCAAGAGACCCAGTACTTC CASKRQGWQETQYF
. TRBJ2-3 TRBD2 TRBV5-4 TGTGCCAGCAGCTTGGTCACTAGCGCCACAGATACGCAGTATTTT CASSLVTSATDTQYF
. TRBJ2-5 TRBD2 TRBV5-4 TGTGCCAGCAGCTTGAGGACTAGCCTCCCCAATCAAGAGACCCAGTACTTC CASSLRTSLPNQETQYF
. TRBJ2-1 TRBD2 TRBV5-6 TGTGCCAGCAGCGCAAGAAGCGGGGGCCGTTACAATGAGCAGTTCTTC CASSARSGGRYNEQFF
. TRBJ2-3 . TRBV30 TGTGCCTGGAGCCCCAGGGGTACAGATACGCAGTATTTT CAWSPRGTDTQYF
. TRBJ2-3 . TRBV7-2 TGTGCCAGCAGCTTCAGGGGAACCGATACGCAGTATTTT CASSFRGTDTQYF
. TRBJ2-3 TRBD1 TRBV19 TGTGCCAGTAGTATAGTGGGACAGGGGGTGTGGGGATCAGATACGCAGTATTTT CASSIVGQGVWGSDTQYF
. TRBJ1-2 . TRBV27 TGTGCCAGCAGTCAGCAACACGCTTCAGACAAAGACTATGGCTACACCTTC CASSQQHASDKDYGYTF